The entry below gives a single T cell receptor beta chain sequence along with its context. This specimen comes from a study of blood T cell repertoires in COVID-19. Original methodology: Estimation of nucleated cell counts was performed using reference gene primer amplification. This table comes from immunoSEQ multiplex PCR, and its TCRdb copy is limited to in-frame clones, with some not included. V, J and clone size reflect that table, while D and trimming were determined from the DNA. Seen here are about 82,000 clones, around 88% observed once, and the top ten hold about a sixth. The sample was peripheral blood. The receptor's source is a woman aged 60-75 years with acute or convalescent COVID-19.

CDR3 in DNA: TGTGCCAGCAGCGTAGTGTCAGGGGGCGCGGACGGGGAGCTGTTTTTT. Protein product: CASSVVSGGADGELFF. The chain recombines TRBV9 with TRBJ2-2; 8 nucleotides align to TRBD1. V was clipped by 0 bases and J by 7 bases; unmatched bases: 8. Germline loops: CDR1 SGDLS, CDR2 YYNGEE. This CDR3 is 16 amino acids long.